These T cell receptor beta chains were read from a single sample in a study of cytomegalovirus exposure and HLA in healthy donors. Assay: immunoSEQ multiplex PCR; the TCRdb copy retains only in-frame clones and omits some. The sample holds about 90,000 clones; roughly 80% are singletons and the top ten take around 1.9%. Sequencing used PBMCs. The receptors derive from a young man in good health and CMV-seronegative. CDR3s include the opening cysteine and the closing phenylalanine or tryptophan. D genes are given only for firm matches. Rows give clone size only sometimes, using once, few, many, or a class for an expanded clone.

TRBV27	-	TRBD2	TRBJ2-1	CASSLRRTSSYNEQFF	TGTGCCAGCAGTTTGCGACGGACTAGCTCCTACAATGAGCAGTTCTTC
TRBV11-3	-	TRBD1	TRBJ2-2	CASSLDGFGQGDTGELFF	TGTGCCAGCAGCTTAGATGGCTTCGGACAGGGGGACACCGGGGAGCTGTTTTTT
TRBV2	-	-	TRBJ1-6	CARRDSRSTYNSPLHF	TGTGCCAGGCGGGACTCCCGCTCGACCTATAATTCACCCCTCCACTTT
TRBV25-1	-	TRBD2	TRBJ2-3	CASSEFTASGLTDTQYF	TGTGCCAGCAGTGAATTTACAGCTAGCGGACTCACAGATACGCAGTATTTT
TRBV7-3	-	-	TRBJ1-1	CASSFVSNTEAFF	TGTGCCAGCAGCTTCGTCTCTAACACTGAAGCTTTCTTT
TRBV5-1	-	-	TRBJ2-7	CASSLGQGGTYEQYF	TGCGCCAGCAGCTTGGGGCAGGGGGGAACCTACGAGCAGTACTTC
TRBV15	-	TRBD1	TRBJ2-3	CATSIYRGTTDTQYF	TGTGCCACCAGCATATACAGGGGGACCACAGATACGCAGTATTTT
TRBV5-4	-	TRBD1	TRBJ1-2	CASSWDRGYGYTF	TGTGCCAGCAGCTGGGACAGGGGTTATGGCTACACCTTC
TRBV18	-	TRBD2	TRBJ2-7	CASSPGLGSGAHEQYF	TGTGCCAGCTCACCAGGGTTGGGGAGCGGGGCCCACGAGCAGTACTTC
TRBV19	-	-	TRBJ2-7	CASSIARTTRSGEEQYF	TGTGCCAGTAGTATAGCACGAACTACCAGATCGGGTGAGGAGCAGTACTTC
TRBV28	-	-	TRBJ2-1	CASTDPIFAGTRSEQFF	TGTGCCAGTACTGACCCCATCTTCGCGGGAACGCGGAGTGAGCAGTTCTTC
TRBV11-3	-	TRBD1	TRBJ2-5	CASSRGPAETQYF	TGTGCCAGCAGCAGGGGGCCGGCGGAGACCCAGTACTTC
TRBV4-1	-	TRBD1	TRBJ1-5	CASSQGAGGLQPQHF	TGCGCCAGCAGCCAAGGGGCAGGGGGCCTTCAGCCCCAGCATTTT
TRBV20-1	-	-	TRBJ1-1	CSAFDKDEAFF	TGCAGTGCTTTCGACAAAGATGAAGCTTTCTTT
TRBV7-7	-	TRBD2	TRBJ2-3	CASSSLAVGLTDTQYF	TGTGCTAGCAGCTCACTAGCGGTCGGCCTAACAGATACGCAGTATTTT
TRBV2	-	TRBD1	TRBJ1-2	CASSNRGLRGYTF	TGTGCCAGCAGTAACAGGGGGCTACGTGGCTACACCTTC
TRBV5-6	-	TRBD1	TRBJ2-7	CASSLLQGAGEQYF	TGTGCCAGCAGCTTGTTACAGGGGGCGGGTGAGCAGTACTTC
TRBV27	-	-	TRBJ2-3	CASGWAGPPDTQYF	TGTGCCAGCGGCTGGGCCGGCCCTCCAGATACGCAGTATTTT
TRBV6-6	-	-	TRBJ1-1	CASSRYREFNTEAFF	TGTGCCAGCAGTAGATACAGGGAGTTTAACACTGAAGCTTTCTTT
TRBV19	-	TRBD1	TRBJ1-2	CASSIDYGGQSYGYTF	TGTGCCAGTAGTATAGATTACGGGGGACAGAGCTATGGCTACACCTTC
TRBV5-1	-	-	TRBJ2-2	CASSLVSYGELFF	TGCGCCAGCAGCTTGGTTTCCTACGGGGAGCTGTTTTTT
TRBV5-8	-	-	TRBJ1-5	CASSLRDNNQPQHF	TGTGCCAGCAGCTTACGGGACAACAATCAGCCCCAGCATTTT
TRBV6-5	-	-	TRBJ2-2	CASSYSGVTGELFF	TGTGCCAGCAGTTACTCAGGGGTAACCGGGGAGCTGTTTTTT
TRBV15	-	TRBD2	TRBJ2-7	CATSRDTSGGYEQYF	TGTGCCACCAGCAGAGACACTAGCGGAGGGTACGAGCAGTACTTC
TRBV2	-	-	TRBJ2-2	CASRTDTGELFF	TGTGCCAGCAGAACAGACACCGGGGAGCTGTTTTTT
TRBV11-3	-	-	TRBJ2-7	CASSRGAGPDYEQYF	TGTGCCAGCAGCAGGGGTGCAGGACCCGACTACGAGCAGTACTTC
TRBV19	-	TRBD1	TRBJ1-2	CASSTQGVFLYGYTF	TGTGCCAGTAGTACCCAGGGGGTCTTCCTCTATGGCTACACCTTC
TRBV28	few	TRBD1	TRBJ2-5	CASGDRGRETQYF	TGTGCCAGTGGGGACAGGGGGCGTGAGACCCAGTACTTC
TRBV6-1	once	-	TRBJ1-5	CASKLQDYGPQHF	TGTGCCAGCAAGTTACAGGACTACGGGCCCCAGCATTTT
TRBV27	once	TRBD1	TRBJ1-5	CASSPIDRVNQPQHF	TGTGCCAGCAGCCCCATCGACAGGGTAAATCAGCCCCAGCATTTT
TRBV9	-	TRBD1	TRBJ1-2	CASSMRQGGYTF	TGTGCCAGCAGCATGCGACAGGGTGGCTACACCTTC
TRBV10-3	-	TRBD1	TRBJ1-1	CAIGDSTPGNTEAFF	TGTGCCATCGGGGACAGCACCCCAGGGAACACTGAAGCTTTCTTT
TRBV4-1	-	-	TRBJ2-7	CASSHGLSRALSNYEQYF	TGCGCCAGCAGCCACGGGCTGTCCAGGGCCCTTTCTAACTACGAGCAGTACTTC
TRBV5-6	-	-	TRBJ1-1	CASSFINTEAFF	TGTGCCAGCAGCTTTATTAACACTGAAGCTTTCTTT
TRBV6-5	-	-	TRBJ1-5	CASKSSNQPQHF	TGTGCCAGCAAATCGAGCAATCAGCCCCAGCATTTT
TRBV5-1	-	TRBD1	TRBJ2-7	CASRGQGYEQYF	TGCGCCAGCAGGGGACAGGGGTACGAGCAGTACTTC
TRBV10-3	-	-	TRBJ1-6	CAISEQRNSGVNSPLHF	TGTGCCATCAGTGAGCAACGTAATTCGGGGGTTAATTCACCCCTCCACTTT
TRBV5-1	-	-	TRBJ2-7	CASSLDQGAGEQYF	TGCGCCAGCAGCTTGGATCAAGGGGCGGGAGAGCAGTACTTC
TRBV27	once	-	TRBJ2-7	CASRVGQRLYEQYF	TGTGCCAGCAGGGTGGGGCAGAGACTCTACGAGCAGTACTTC
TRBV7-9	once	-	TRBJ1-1	CASRDSTEAFF	TGTGCCAGCCGGGATAGCACTGAAGCTTTCTTT
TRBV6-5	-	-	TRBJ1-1	CASSYSSQGLNTEAFF	TGTGCCAGCAGTTACTCGTCCCAGGGGTTGAACACTGAAGCTTTCTTT
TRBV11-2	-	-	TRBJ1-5	CASSQGSLSDQPQHF	TGTGCCAGCAGCCAGGGCTCCCTATCCGATCAGCCCCAGCATTTT
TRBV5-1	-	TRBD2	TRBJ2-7	CASSLTGGTYEQYF	TGCGCCAGCAGCTTGACGGGGGGGACCTACGAGCAGTACTTC
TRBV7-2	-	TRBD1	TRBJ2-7	CASSLATGGAYEQYF	TGTGCCAGCAGCTTAGCGACAGGGGGCGCCTACGAGCAGTACTTC
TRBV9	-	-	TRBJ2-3	CASSAQSRDTQYF	TGTGCCAGCAGCGCTCAATCTAGAGATACGCAGTATTTT
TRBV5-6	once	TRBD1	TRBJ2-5	CASSLLGQGKETQYF	TGTGCCAGCAGCTTACTCGGACAGGGCAAAGAGACCCAGTACTTC
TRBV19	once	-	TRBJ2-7	CASTSLGARGTYEQYF	TGTGCCAGTACTTCCCTTGGGGCACGAGGAACCTACGAGCAGTACTTC
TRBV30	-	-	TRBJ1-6	CAGKNYQQGKTLHF	TGTGCCGGGAAGAATTACCAACAGGGAAAGACCCTCCACTTT
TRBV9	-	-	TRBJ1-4	CASTVGGGAGSEKLFF	TGTGCCAGCACCGTAGGGGGGGGCGCTGGTTCGGAAAAACTGTTTTTT
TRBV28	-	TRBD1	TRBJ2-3	CASSPGGAVWHTQYF	TGTGCCAGCAGCCCAGGGGGCGCCGTCTGGCATACGCAGTATTTT
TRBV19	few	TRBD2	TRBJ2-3	CATQAAGEADTQYF	TGTGCCACCCAAGCCGCGGGAGAGGCAGATACGCAGTATTTT
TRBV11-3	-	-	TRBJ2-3	CASSRGYAADTQYF	TGTGCCAGCAGCCGAGGGTACGCGGCAGATACGCAGTATTTT
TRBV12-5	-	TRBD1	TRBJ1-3	CASGLDRDRRNF	TGTGCTAGTGGTTTGGACCGGGACAGGAGGAATTTT
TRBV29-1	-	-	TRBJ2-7	CSAQRSLSSYEQYF	TGCAGCGCCCAGCGCAGTTTAAGCTCCTACGAGCAGTACTTC
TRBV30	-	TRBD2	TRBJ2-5	CAWTTSGGIQETQYF	TGTGCCTGGACAACATCCGGGGGGATCCAAGAGACCCAGTACTTC